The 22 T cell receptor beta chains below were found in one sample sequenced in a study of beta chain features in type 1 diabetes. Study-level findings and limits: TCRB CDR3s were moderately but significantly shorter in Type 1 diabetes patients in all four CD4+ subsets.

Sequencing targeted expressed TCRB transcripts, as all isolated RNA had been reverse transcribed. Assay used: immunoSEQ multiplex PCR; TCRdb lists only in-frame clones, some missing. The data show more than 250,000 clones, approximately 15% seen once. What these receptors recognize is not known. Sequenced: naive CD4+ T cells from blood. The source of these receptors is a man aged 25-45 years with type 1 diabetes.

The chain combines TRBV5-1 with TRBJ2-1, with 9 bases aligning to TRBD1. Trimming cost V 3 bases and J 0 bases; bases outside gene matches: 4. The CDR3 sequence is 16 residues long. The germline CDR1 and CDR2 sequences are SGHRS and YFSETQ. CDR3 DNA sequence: TGCGCCAGCAGCTCGGGACAGGGCAGCTCCTACAATGAGCAGTTCTTC. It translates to CASSSGQGSSYNEQFF.

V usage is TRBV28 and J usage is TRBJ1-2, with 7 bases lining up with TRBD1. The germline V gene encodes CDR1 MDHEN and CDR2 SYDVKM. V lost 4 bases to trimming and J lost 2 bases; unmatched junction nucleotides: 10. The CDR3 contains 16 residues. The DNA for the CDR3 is TGTGCCAGCAGTTCTTTAGGACAGGCTCACAACTATGGCTACACCTTC. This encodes CASSSLGQAHNYGYTF.

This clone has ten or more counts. CDR3 residues: CASSFSSERRELFF. The CDR3 bases are TGTGCCAGCAGCTTCTCTAGCGAGAGGCGGGAGCTGTTTTTT. This sequence joins TRBV7-2 and TRBJ2-2; TRBD2 is a possible D gene (6 bases). The germline V gene encodes CDR1 SGHTA and CDR2 FQGNSA. The CDR3 loop spans 14 amino acids. Trimming left V 3 bases short and J 9 bases short, with 14 bases between.

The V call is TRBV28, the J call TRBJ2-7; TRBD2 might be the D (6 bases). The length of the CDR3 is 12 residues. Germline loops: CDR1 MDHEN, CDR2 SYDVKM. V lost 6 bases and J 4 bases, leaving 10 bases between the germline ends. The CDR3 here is CASRLREYEQYF. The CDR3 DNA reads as TGTGCCAGCAGACTGCGGGAATACGAGCAGTACTTC.

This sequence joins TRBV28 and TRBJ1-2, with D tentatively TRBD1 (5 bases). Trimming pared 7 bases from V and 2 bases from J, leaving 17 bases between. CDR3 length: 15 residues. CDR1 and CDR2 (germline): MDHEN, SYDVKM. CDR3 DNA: TGTGCCAGCATCCCGGAAGGGGCAGGGAACTATGGCTACACCTTC. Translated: CASIPEGAGNYGYTF.

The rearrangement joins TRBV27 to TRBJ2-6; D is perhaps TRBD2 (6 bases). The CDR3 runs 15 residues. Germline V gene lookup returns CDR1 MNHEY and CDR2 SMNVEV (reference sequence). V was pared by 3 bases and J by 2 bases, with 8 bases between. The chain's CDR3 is CASSFWGAGANVLTF. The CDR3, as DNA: TGTGCCAGCAGTTTCTGGGGGGCTGGGGCCAACGTCCTGACTTTC.

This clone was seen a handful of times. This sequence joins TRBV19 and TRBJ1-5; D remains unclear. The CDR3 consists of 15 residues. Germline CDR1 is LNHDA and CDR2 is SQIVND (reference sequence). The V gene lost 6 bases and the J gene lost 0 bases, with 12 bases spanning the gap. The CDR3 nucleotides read TGTGCCAGTAGACTGGAGCCTTATAGCAATCAGCCCCAGCATTTT. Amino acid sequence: CASRLEPYSNQPQHF.

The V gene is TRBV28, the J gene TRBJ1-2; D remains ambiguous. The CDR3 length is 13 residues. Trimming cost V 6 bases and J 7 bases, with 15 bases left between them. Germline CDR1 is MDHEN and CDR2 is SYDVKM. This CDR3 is CASRADGLFGYTF. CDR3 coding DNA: TGTGCCAGCAGGGCCGATGGCTTGTTTGGCTACACCTTC.

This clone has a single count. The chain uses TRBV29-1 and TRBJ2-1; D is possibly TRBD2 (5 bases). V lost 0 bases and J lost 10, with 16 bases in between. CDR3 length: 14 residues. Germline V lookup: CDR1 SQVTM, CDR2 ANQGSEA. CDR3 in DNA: TGCAGCGTTGAAGAGTTTTTTGAAGCGGACGAGCAGTTCTTC. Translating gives CSVEEFFEADEQFF.

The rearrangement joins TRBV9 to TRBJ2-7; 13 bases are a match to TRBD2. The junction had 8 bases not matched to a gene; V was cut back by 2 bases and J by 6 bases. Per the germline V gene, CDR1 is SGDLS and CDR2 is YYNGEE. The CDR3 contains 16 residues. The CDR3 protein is CASSVGLAGESGEQYF. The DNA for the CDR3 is TGTGCCAGCAGCGTCGGACTAGCGGGGGAATCAGGCGAGCAGTACTTC.

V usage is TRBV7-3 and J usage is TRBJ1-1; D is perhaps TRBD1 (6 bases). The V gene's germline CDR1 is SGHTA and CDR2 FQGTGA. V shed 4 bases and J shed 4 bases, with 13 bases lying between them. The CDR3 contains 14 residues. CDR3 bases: TGTGCCAGCAGCTCCGGACAGCCGATCACTGAAGCTTTCTTT. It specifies CASSSGQPITEAFF. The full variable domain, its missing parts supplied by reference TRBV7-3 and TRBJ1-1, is GAGVSQTPSNKVTEKGKYVELRCDPISGHTALYWYRQSLGQGPEFLIYFQGTGAADDSGLPNDRFFAVRPEGSVSTLKIQRTERGDSAVYLCASSSGQPITEAFFGQGTRLTVV.

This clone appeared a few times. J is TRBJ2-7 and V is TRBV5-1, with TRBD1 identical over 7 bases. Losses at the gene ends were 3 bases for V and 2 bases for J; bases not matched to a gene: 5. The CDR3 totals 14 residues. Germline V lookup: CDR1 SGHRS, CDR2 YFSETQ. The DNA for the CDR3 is TGCGCCAGCAGCTCGACAGGGACGGCCTACGAGCAGTACTTC. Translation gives CASSSTGTAYEQYF.

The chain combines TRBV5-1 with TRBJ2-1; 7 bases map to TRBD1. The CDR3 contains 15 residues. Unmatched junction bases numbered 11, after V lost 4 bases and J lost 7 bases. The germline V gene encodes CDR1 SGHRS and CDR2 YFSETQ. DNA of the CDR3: TGCGCCAGCAGCCCGACAGGGTGGTCCGAGAATGAGCAGTTCTTC. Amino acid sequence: CASSPTGWSENEQFF.

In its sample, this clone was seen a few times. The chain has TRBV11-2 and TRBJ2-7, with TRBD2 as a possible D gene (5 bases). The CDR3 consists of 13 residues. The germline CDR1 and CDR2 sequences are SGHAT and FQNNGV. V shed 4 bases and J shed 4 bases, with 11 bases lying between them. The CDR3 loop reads CASSSPRTYEQYF. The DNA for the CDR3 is TGTGCCAGCAGCTCCCCTCGGACTTACGAGCAGTACTTC.

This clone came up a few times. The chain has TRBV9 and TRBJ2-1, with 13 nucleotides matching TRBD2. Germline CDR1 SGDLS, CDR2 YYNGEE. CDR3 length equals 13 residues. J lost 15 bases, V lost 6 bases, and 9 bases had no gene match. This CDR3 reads CASTGLAGDDPFF. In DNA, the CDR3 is TGTGCCAGCACCGGACTAGCGGGAGACGATCCGTTCTTC.

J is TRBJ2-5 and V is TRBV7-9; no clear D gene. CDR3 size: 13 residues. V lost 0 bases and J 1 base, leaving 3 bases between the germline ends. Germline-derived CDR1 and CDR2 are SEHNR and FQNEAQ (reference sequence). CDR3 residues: CASSLAAQETQYF. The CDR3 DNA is TGTGCCAGCAGCTTAGCGGCCCAAGAGACCCAGTACTTC.

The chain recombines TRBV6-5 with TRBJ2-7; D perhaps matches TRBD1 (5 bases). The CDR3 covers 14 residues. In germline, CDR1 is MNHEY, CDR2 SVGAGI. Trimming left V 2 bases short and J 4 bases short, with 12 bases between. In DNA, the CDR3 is TGTGCCAGCAGTTACCTGCAGGGATGGTACGAGCAGTACTTC. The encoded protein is CASSYLQGWYEQYF.

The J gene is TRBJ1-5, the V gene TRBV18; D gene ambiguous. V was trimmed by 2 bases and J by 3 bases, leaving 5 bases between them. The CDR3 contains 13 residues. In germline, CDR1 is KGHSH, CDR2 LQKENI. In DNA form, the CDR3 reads TGTGCCAGCTCACCAGACAACAATCAGCCCCAGCATTTT. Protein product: CASSPDNNQPQHF.

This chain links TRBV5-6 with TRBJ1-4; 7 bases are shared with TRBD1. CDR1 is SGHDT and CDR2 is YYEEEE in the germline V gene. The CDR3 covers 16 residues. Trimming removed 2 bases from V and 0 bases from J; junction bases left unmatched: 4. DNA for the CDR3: TGTGCCAGCAGCTTTGACAGGGTCGCAACTAATGAAAAACTGTTTTTT. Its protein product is CASSFDRVATNEKLFF.

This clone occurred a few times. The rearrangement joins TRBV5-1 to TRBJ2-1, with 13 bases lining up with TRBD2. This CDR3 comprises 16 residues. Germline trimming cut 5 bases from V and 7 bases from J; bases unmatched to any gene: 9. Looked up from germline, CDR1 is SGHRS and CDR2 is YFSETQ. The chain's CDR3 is CASRSPGLAGANEQFF. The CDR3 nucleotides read TGCGCCAGCAGGTCACCCGGACTAGCGGGAGCGAATGAGCAGTTCTTC. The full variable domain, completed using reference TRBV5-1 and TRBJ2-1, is KAGVTQTPRYLIKTRGQQVTLSCSPISGHRSVSWYQQTPGQGLQFLFEYFSETQRNKGNFPGRFSGRQFSNSRSEMNVSTLELGDSALYLCASRSPGLAGANEQFFGPGTRLTVL.

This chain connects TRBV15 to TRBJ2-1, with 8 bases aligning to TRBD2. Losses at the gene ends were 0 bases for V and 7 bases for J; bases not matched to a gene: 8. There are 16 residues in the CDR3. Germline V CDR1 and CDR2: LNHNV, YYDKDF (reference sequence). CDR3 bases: TGTGCCACCAGCAGAGATAAGGGACTAGGGGGGAATGAGCAGTTCTTC. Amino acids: CATSRDKGLGGNEQFF.

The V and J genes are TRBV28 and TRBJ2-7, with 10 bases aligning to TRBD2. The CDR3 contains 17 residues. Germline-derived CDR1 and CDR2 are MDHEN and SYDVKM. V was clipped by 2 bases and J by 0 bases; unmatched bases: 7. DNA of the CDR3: TGTGCCAGCAGTTTACCTTCGACTAGCGGGCTCTCCTACGAGCAGTACTTC. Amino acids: CASSLPSTSGLSYEQYF. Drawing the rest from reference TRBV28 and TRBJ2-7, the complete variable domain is DVKVTQSSRYLVKRTGEKVFLECVQDMDHENMFWYRQDPGLGLRLIYFSYDVKMKEKGDIPEGYSVSREKKERFSLILESASTNQTSMYLCASSLPSTSGLSYEQYFGPGTRLTVT.